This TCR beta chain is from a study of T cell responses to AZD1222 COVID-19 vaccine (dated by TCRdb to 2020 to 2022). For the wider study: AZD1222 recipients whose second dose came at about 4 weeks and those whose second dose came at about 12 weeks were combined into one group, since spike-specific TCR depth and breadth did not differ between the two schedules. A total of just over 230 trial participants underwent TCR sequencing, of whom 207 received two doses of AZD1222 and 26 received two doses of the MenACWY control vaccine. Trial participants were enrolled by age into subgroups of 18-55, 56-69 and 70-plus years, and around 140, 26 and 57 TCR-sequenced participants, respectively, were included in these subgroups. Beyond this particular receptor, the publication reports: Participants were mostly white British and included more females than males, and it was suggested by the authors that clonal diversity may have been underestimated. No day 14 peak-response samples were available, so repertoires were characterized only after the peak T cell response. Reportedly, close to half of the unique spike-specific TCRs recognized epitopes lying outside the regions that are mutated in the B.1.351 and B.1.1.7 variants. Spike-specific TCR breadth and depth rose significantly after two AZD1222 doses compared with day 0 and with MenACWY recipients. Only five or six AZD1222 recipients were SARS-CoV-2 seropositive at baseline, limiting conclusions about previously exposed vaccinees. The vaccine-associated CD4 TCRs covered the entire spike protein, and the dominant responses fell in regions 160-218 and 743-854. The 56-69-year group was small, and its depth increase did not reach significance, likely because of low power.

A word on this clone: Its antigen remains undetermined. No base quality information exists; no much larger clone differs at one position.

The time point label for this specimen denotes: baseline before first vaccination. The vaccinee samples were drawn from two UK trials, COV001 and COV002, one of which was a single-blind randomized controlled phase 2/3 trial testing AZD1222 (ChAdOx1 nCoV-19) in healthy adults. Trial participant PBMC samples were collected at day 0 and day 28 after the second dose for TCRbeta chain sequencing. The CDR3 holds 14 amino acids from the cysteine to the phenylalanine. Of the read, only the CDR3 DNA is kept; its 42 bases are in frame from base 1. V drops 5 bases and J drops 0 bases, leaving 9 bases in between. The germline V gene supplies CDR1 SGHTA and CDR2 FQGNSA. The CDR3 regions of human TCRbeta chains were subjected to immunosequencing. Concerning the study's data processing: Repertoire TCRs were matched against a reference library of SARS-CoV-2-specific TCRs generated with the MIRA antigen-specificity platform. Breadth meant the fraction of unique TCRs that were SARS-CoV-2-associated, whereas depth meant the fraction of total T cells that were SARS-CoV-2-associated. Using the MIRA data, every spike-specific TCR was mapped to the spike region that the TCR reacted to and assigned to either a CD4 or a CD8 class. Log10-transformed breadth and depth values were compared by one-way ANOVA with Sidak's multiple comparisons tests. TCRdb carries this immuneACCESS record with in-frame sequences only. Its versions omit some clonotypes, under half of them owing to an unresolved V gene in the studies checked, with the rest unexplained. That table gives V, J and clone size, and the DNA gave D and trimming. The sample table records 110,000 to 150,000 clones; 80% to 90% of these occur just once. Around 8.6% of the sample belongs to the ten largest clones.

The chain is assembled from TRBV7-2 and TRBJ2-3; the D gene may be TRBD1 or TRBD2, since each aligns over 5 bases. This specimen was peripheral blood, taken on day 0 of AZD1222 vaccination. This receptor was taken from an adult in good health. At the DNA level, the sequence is TGTGCCAGCAGCCTCCGGGACAGCACAGATACGCAGTATTTT. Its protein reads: CASSLRDSTDTQYF.